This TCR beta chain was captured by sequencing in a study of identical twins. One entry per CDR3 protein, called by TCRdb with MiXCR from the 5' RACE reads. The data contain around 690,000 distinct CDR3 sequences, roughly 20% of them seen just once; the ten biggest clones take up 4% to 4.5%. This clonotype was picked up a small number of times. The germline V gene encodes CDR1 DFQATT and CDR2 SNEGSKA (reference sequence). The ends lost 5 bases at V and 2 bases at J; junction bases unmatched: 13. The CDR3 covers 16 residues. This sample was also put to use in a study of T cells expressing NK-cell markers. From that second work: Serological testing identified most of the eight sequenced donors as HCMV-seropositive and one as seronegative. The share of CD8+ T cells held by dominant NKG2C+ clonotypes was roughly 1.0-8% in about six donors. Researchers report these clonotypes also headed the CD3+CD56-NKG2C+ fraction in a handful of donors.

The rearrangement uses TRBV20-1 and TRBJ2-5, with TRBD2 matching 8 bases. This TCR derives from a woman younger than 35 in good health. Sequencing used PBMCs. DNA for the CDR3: TGCAGTGCTTGGAAGGGCCAAGCGGGGGCTCAAGAGACCCAGTACTTC. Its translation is CSAWKGQAGAQETQYF.